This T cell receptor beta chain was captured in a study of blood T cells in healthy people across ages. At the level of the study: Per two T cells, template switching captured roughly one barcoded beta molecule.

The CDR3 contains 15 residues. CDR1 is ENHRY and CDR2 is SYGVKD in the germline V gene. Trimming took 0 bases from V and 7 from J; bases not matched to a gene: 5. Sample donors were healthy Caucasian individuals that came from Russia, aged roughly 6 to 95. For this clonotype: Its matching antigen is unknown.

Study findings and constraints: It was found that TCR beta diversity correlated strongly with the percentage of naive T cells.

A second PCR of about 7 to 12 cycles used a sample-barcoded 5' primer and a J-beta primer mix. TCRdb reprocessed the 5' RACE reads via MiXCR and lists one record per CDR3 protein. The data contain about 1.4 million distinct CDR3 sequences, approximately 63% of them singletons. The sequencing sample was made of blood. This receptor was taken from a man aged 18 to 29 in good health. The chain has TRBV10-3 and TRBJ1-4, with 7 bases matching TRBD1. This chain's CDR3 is CAISESGRGREKLFF. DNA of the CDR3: TGTGCCATCAGTGAGTCGGGAAGGGGGCGTGAAAAACTGTTTTTT.